Below, one TCR beta chain is given with its context. These data come from a study of tumor T cells in aggressive B-cell lymphoma. This table comes from immunoSEQ multiplex PCR, and its TCRdb copy is limited to in-frame clones, with some not included. The sample holds 1,500 to 2,000 clones; 70% to 85% are singletons and the top ten take 10%. CDR1 and CDR2 from the germline V gene are LNHDA and SQIVND (reference sequence). The CDR3 loop spans 15 amino acids. The V and J ends lost 3 bases and 5 bases respectively, with 13 bases between them. This sequence was found in an adult with diffuse large B cell lymphoma. The chain is built from TRBV19 and TRBJ1-4; TRBD1 might be the D (5 bases). Source material: tumor tissue. Here the CDR3 DNA reads TGTGCCAGTAGTATGTTCGGACACGTCAATGAAAAACTGTTTTTT. It specifies CASSMFGHVNEKLFF.